Each of the 30 T cell receptor beta chains below was sequenced from the same sample in a study of shared clonotypes between healthy human individuals. Sequencing was performed with immunoSEQ multiplex PCR; in TCRdb, only in-frame clones are kept and a portion is missing. This sample has 950,000 to 1,100,000 clones; approximately 70% occur once, and the top ten carry approximately 1.5%. Specimen: memory CD4+ T cells sorted from blood. Regarding subset: CD45RA-negative fraction. These receptors all come from a man aged 18 to 30 in good health.

About this clone itself: The same CDR3 arises from other DNA sequences in this sample as well. The CDR3 DNA reads as TGTGCCAGCAGTGCAGTTACAGTGAACACTGAAGCTTTCTTT. It encodes CASSAVTVNTEAFF. The V and J genes are TRBV2 and TRBJ1-1; no clear D. Germline-derived CDR1 and CDR2 are SNHLY and FYNNEI. V was shortened by 4 bases and J by 0 bases, with 9 bases between the two germline ends. The CDR3 is 14 amino acids.

This clone was found a few times. The gene calls are TRBV5-4 and TRBJ1-5, with D perhaps matching TRBD1 (6 bases). The CDR3 is 12 residues long. Trimming removed 3 bases from V and 6 bases from J, with 7 bases in between. Germline CDR1 reads SGHNT; CDR2 reads YYREEE (reference sequence). The CDR3 DNA follows: TGTGCCAGCAGCTCGGACAGTCAGCCCCAGCATTTT. Protein: CASSSDSQPQHF.

In regard to this clone: Sequence at one end of the junction differs from germline and may be a read error. CDR3 sequence: CASSAPGTYEQYF. The DNA for the CDR3 is TGTGCCAGCTCAGCACCGGGAACCTACGAGCAGTACTTC. The chain links TRBV18 to TRBJ2-7; D may be TRBD2 (5 bases). The CDR3 spans 13 residues. Germline V gives CDR1 KGHSH, CDR2 LQKENI.

This clone was observed a handful of times. This chain connects TRBV21-1 to TRBJ1-1. TRBV21-1 is a known pseudogene. This CDR3 is built from 15 residues. The CDR3 region is CASSTPRGLNTEAFF. CDR3 sequence (DNA): TGTGCCAGCAGCACCCCAAGAGGGCTCAACACTGAAGCTTTCTTT.

V usage is TRBV18 and J usage is TRBJ1-5; unclear D gene. CDR3 size: 15 residues. Germline CDR1 and CDR2: KGHSH and LQKENI. Trimming stripped 6 bases from V and 4 bases from J, with 16 bases between. The CDR3 sequence is CASSNSGNSNQPQHF. The CDR3 DNA sequence: TGTGCCAGCTCGAACTCCGGGAACTCAAATCAGCCCCAGCATTTT.

The gene calls are TRBV6-4 and TRBJ2-3; TRBD2 matches 10 bases. This CDR3 is built from 16 residues. V was pared by 6 bases and J by 6 bases, with 12 bases of the junction left unmatched. CDR1 MRHNA and CDR2 SNTAGT come from the germline V gene. As DNA, the CDR3 is TGTGCCAGCAGCGGTAGCGGGGGGAACCCGGGGGATACGCAGTATTTT. Protein product: CASSGSGGNPGDTQYF.

V gene TRBV13 combines with J gene TRBJ2-7, with D perhaps matching TRBD1 (6 bases). The ends were cut back, 5 bases at V and 0 bases at J, with 14 bases in the middle. Germline CDR1 and CDR2: PRHDT and FYEKMQ (reference sequence). This CDR3 is 15 amino acids long. The CDR3 nucleotides read TGTGCCAGCAGCCACCGACAGGACCTCTCCTACGAGCAGTACTTC. Its protein is CASSHRQDLSYEQYF.

V is TRBV6-5 and J is TRBJ2-7; 8 bases map to TRBD1. Per germline, CDR1 MNHEY and CDR2 SVGAGI. V gave up 6 bases and J gave up 3 bases; unmatched junction bases: 10. This CDR3 comprises 15 residues. The CDR3 loop is CASSRQGFSGYEQYF. CDR3 nucleotides: TGTGCCAGCAGCCGACAGGGGTTTTCTGGCTACGAGCAGTACTTC.

This chain uses TRBV7-9 with TRBJ2-3; 7 bases fit TRBD1. Germline-derived CDR1 and CDR2 are SEHNR and FQNEAQ (reference sequence). This CDR3 is 14 amino acids long. V shed 4 bases, J shed 3 bases, and the junction held 4 bases outside the gene matches. In DNA form, the CDR3 reads TGTGCCAGCAGCTCTGACAGGGTTACAGATACGCAGTATTTT. Its protein is CASSSDRVTDTQYF.

This sequence joins TRBV7-9 and TRBJ1-1, with 7 nucleotides matching TRBD1. The CDR3 loop spans 17 amino acids. V lost 4 bases, J lost 0 bases, and 11 bases stayed unmatched. Germline V gene data show CDR1 as SEHNR and CDR2 as FQNEAQ (reference sequence). CDR3 loop: CASSSGQAVDLNTEAFF. The CDR3 DNA reads as TGTGCCAGCAGCTCTGGACAGGCAGTTGACCTGAACACTGAAGCTTTCTTT.

This clone was found a few times. A clone one base away is much larger, so this may be a read error. The CDR3 spells CASSDNYGYTF. Here the CDR3 DNA reads TGTGCCAGCAGTGATAACTATGGCTACACCTTC. The gene calls are TRBV25-1 and TRBJ1-2; the D is unclear. Trimming took off 3 bases at V and 1 base at J, with 0 bases between the two ends. The CDR3 runs 11 residues. CDR1 MGHDK and CDR2 SYGVNS come from the germline V gene.

The chain carries TRBV7-9 and TRBJ1-1; 7 nucleotides agree with TRBD1. The CDR3 has 14 amino acids. Germline V lookup: CDR1 SEHNR, CDR2 FQNEAQ (reference sequence). Germline trimming cut 6 bases from V and 5 bases from J; bases unmatched to any gene: 9. The CDR3 DNA reads TGTGCCAGCAGGCGCCAGGGACAGACGACTGAAGCTTTCTTT. It is translated as CASRRQGQTTEAFF.

The V gene is TRBV18, the J gene TRBJ2-2; weak D call: TRBD2 (5 bases). Germline V lookup: CDR1 KGHSH, CDR2 LQKENI. Trimming took 8 bases from V and 1 from J, leaving 11 bases between them. This CDR3 contains 14 residues. The CDR3 sequence is CASPEGLNTGELFF. CDR3 in DNA: TGTGCCAGCCCCGAGGGATTGAACACCGGGGAGCTGTTTTTT.

This clone was observed many times. The rearrangement uses TRBV5-1 and TRBJ2-7, with TRBD2 matching 11 bases. V shed 3 bases, J shed 6 bases, and the junction held 5 bases outside the gene matches. This CDR3 contains 14 residues. Looked up from germline, CDR1 is SGHRS and CDR2 is YFSETQ. The DNA of the CDR3 is TGCGCCAGCAGCTCCGGGACTAGCGGCAGCGAGCAGTACTTC. It codes for CASSSGTSGSEQYF.

The gene calls are TRBV28 and TRBJ2-7; no reliable D call. From germline, CDR1 is MDHEN and CDR2 SYDVKM. The CDR3 extends over 16 amino acids. The ends were cut back, 6 bases at V and 3 bases at J, with 21 bases in the middle. The DNA for the CDR3 is TGTGCCAGCAGCTACCAATATGGACCGAACTACTACGAGCAGTACTTC. This sequence encodes CASSYQYGPNYYEQYF.

This clone has just one count. The sample contains more than one DNA sequence encoding this CDR3. The chain combines TRBV11-2 with TRBJ1-1; 7 nucleotides agree with TRBD1. The length of the CDR3 is 14 residues. Per germline, CDR1 SGHAT and CDR2 FQNNGV. Trimming cost V 5 bases and J 4 bases; bases outside gene matches: 7. The CDR3 coding sequence is TGTGCCAGCAGCCCCCAGGGGGTTGGCACTGAAGCTTTCTTT. This encodes CASSPQGVGTEAFF. The full variable domain, its missing parts supplied by reference TRBV11-2 and TRBJ1-1, is EAGVAQSPRYKIIEKRQSVAFWCNPISGHATLYWYQQILGQGPKLLIQFQNNGVVDDSQLPKDRFSAERLKGVDSTLKIQPAKLEDSAVYLCASSPQGVGTEAFFGQGTRLTVV.

The rearrangement joins TRBV2 to TRBJ2-2; D possibly uses TRBD1 or TRBD2 (5 bases each). The CDR3 is made up of 16 amino acids. V shed 0 bases and J shed 4 bases, with 12 bases lying between them. The germline gives CDR1 SNHLY, CDR2 FYNNEI. The CDR3 here is CASSEAPGRLTGELFF. The CDR3 nucleotides read TGTGCCAGCAGTGAAGCTCCGGGACGACTCACCGGGGAGCTGTTTTTT. The variable domain in full, with the rest retrieved from reference TRBV2 and TRBJ2-2, is EPEVTQTPSHQVTQMGQEVILRCVPISNHLYFYWYRQILGQKVEFLVSFYNNEISEKSEIFDDQFSVERPDGSNFTLKIRSTKLEDSAMYFCASSEAPGRLTGELFFGEGSRLTVL.

This chain uses TRBV18 with TRBJ1-6; the D is unclear. The ends were cut back, 3 bases at V and 7 bases at J, with 13 bases in the middle. CDR1 is KGHSH and CDR2 is LQKENI in the germline V gene. The CDR3 loop spans 15 amino acids. The CDR3 DNA reads as TGTGCCAGCTCACCGAACCGGGAGAAGAATTCACCCCTCCACTTT. Encoded protein: CASSPNREKNSPLHF.

This clone was detected a few times. V is TRBV7-9 and J is TRBJ1-1, with a tentative D call TRBD1 (6 bases). V lost 1 base, J lost 3 bases, and 12 bases lay in between. CDR3 length equals 15 residues. The V gene's germline CDR1 is SEHNR and CDR2 FQNEAQ (reference sequence). The CDR3 protein is CASSLGSGDHTEAFF. The DNA of the CDR3 is TGTGCCAGCAGCTTAGGGTCAGGGGACCACACTGAAGCTTTCTTT.

The rearrangement links TRBV7-2 to TRBJ2-7; D might be TRBD2 (5 bases). Between the trimmed V and J ends, which lost 1 base and 4 bases, there was a span of 14 bases. The CDR3 length is 15 residues. Germline CDR1 and CDR2: SGHTA and FQGNSA. The chain's CDR3 is CASSLDGSSLYEQYF. The CDR3 DNA sequence: TGTGCCAGCAGCTTAGACGGGTCTAGCTTGTACGAGCAGTACTTC.

The chain uses TRBV5-4 and TRBJ1-1; weak D call: TRBD1 (6 bases). Germline V CDR1 and CDR2: SGHNT, YYREEE (reference sequence). The CDR3 spans 15 residues. The V end was cut by 4 bases, the J end by 1 base, with 14 bases between. In nucleotides, the CDR3 is TGTGCCAGCAGCGGGGCCGGGACAAGGAACACTGAAGCTTTCTTT. Protein: CASSGAGTRNTEAFF.

The chain couples TRBV6-1 to TRBJ2-7, with D possibly TRBD1 on 6 matching bases. The V gene lost 7 bases and the J gene lost 1 base, with 11 bases spanning the gap. The CDR3 covers 13 residues. The germline gives CDR1 MNHNS, CDR2 SASEGT. CDR3 amino acids: CASIGTPSYEQYF. In DNA, the CDR3 is TGTGCCAGCATCGGGACACCTTCCTACGAGCAGTACTTC.

The V gene is TRBV2, the J gene TRBJ2-5; a weak D match, TRBD2 (5 bases). This CDR3 is built from 12 residues. The V end lost 6 bases, the J end lost 4 bases, and 9 bases lay between the germline ends. Germline values: CDR1 SNHLY, CDR2 FYNNEI. CDR3 loop: CASRGAPETQYF. Here the CDR3 DNA reads TGTGCCAGCAGGGGAGCGCCAGAGACCCAGTACTTC.

V gene TRBV28 combines with J gene TRBJ2-5; D not certain. The V gene lost 3 bases and the J gene lost 0 bases, with 2 bases spanning the gap. The germline CDR1 and CDR2 sequences are MDHEN and SYDVKM. The CDR3 is made up of 12 amino acids. The CDR3: CASSLNQETQYF. The DNA of the CDR3 is TGTGCCAGCAGTTTGAACCAAGAGACCCAGTACTTC.

For the CDR3, the DNA is TGTGCCAGCAGCTCCACCGGCTTGGCGCTCTGGGGCTACACCTTC. Protein: CASSSTGLALWGYTF. This chain joins TRBV7-2 and TRBJ1-2; D gene ambiguous. CDR1 and CDR2 from the germline V gene are SGHTA and FQGNSA. The CDR3 spans 15 residues. V gave up 4 bases and J gave up 8 bases, with 20 bases separating them.

The chain carries TRBV10-3 and TRBJ2-1; D tentatively reads TRBD1 or TRBD2 (5 bases each). Germline loops: CDR1 ENHRY, CDR2 SYGVKD. V was trimmed by 8 bases and J by 5 bases, leaving 10 bases between them. The length of the CDR3 is 12 residues. The CDR3 nucleotides read TGTGCCATCGGCCGGGGCCACAATGAGCAGTTCTTC. This encodes CAIGRGHNEQFF.

The V gene is TRBV10-3, the J gene TRBJ2-3; 8 bases map to TRBD2. In germline, CDR1 is ENHRY, CDR2 SYGVKD. The CDR3 totals 14 residues. Trimming took 11 bases from V and 2 from J; bases not matched to a gene: 9. The CDR3, as DNA: TGTGCCGTAATAGCGGGGCCAGCCACAGATACGCAGTATTTT. Translation gives CAVIAGPATDTQYF.

This chain links TRBV27 with TRBJ2-7; weak D call: TRBD2 (6 bases). CDR1 is MNHEY, CDR2 SMNVEV, per germline (reference sequence). The CDR3 is made up of 19 amino acids. The germline V and J ends were trimmed by 4 bases and 0 bases, with 25 bases remaining between them. CDR3 in DNA: TGTGCCAGCAGTTCCCAGGTCGAATTAGGGAGGAAGAGCTCCTACGAGCAGTACTTC. This translates into CASSSQVELGRKSSYEQYF.

The CDR3 sequence: CASSSEASAYNEQFF. As DNA, the CDR3 is TGTGCCAGCAGCTCCGAGGCTAGCGCCTACAATGAGCAGTTCTTC. This rearrangement joins TRBV5-4 to TRBJ2-1; perhaps TRBD2 as D (6 bases). The CDR3 has 15 residues. In germline, CDR1 is SGHNT, CDR2 YYREEE (reference sequence). The V gene lost 3 bases and the J gene lost 2 bases, with 12 bases spanning the gap.

V usage is TRBV27 and J usage is TRBJ1-1; a weak D match, TRBD1 (5 bases). CDR3 length equals 15 residues. Trimming shortened V by 5 bases and J by 1 base, and 14 bases separated the two germline ends. Per germline, CDR1 MNHEY and CDR2 SMNVEV (reference sequence). CDR3 DNA sequence: TGTGCCAGCAGTCCAGGGAGAGGTTGGAACACTGAAGCTTTCTTT. It translates to CASSPGRGWNTEAFF.